Ten or more counts support the clone carrying this T cell receptor (beta chain). RNA transcripts served as the template for amplifying TCR beta CDR3 regions. The primer set for the first-round RT-PCR of the TCR CDR3 was HTBI. MiXCR, run by TCRdb on the multiplex PCR reads, gives a single entry per CDR3 protein. The table lists some 510,000 distinct CDR3 sequences, around 21% of them singletons, with approximately 25% in the top ten. The CDR3 is made up of 13 amino acids. Germline CDR1 SEHNR, CDR2 FQNEAQ (reference sequence). V dropped 2 bases and J dropped 6 bases, with 10 bases sitting between them. The data were taken from a study of T cells in Graves' hyperthyroidism and ophthalmopathy. Study details: The blood sample was taken at first diagnosis, before treatment began.

Exclusion of a patient resulted from uncontrolled infection, other autoimmune disease, pregnancy or lactation. The sample consisted of blood. The origin of this receptor is a man aged 18-30 years with Graves' hyperthyroidism. The J gene is TRBJ1-2, the V gene TRBV7-9, with a weak D call TRBD1 (5 bases). The CDR3 DNA follows: TGTGCCAGCAGCTTACAAAACAGGAATGGCTACACCTTC. Residues: CASSLQNRNGYTF.